The 19 T cell receptor beta chains listed next were all sequenced from one sample in a study of blood T cells in healthy people across ages (dated by TCRdb to 2013 to 2016). Library creation used 5' RACE. For sequencing, an Illumina HiSeq 2500 was employed. A second roughly 6 to 11 cycle PCR used a sample-barcoded 5' primer and a J-beta primer mix. TCRdb reworked the public reads: Q25 trimming with fastp, MiXCR clone assembly, productive beta chains retained. Each record represents a unique CDR3 protein, reported with the most common genes and DNA among its rows. For this sample the table gives some 560,000 distinct CDR3 sequences, of which about 27% were detected only once. The ten most abundant clones make up over 3.5% of the sample. These data also formed part of another study, on T cells of mothers and their children.

Sequencing used blood. Receptors originate from a boy between 2 and 15 years old in good health.

The chain carries TRBV7-2 and TRBJ2-3, with no clear D. The CDR3 covers 13 residues. Trimming pared 5 bases from V and 4 bases from J, leaving 10 bases between. Germline V gene data show CDR1 as SGHTA and CDR2 as FQGNSA. Written as DNA, the CDR3 is TGTGCCAGCAGCGAGCTAGGCGCAGATACGCAGTATTTT. Translating it yields CASSELGADTQYF. The full variable domain, with the rest looked up from reference TRBV7-2 and TRBJ2-3, is GAGVSQSPSNKVTEKGKDVELRCDPISGHTALYWYRQSLGQGLEFLIYFQGNSAPDKSGLPSDRFSAERTGGSVSTLTIQRTQQEDSAVYLCASSELGADTQYFGPGTRLTVL.

This clonotype occurred a few times. V and J are TRBV20-1 and TRBJ2-5; D perhaps matches TRBD2 (6 bases). The J call may be in error: the DNA end matches TRBJ2-1 better. The germline gives CDR1 DFQATT, CDR2 SNEGSKA (reference sequence). The CDR3 contains 12 residues. CDR3 sequence reads: CSASWRENEQFF. The CDR3 DNA reads TGCAGTGCTAGTTGGCGGGAAAATGAGCAGTTCTTC.

This clonotype was detected only once. This rearrangement joins TRBV20-1 to TRBJ2-7; 10 positions agree with TRBD2. CDR1 and CDR2 from the germline V gene are DFQATT and SNEGSKA (reference sequence). V lost 6 bases to trimming and J lost 5 bases; unmatched junction nucleotides: 7. CDR3 length equals 13 residues. CDR3 in DNA: TGCAGTGCCGAGCGGGAGGGTGGCAACGAGCAGTACTTC. Its translation is CSAEREGGNEQYF.

The chain combines TRBV7-9 with TRBJ1-2, with D possibly matching TRBD1 (6 bases). The V end was cut by 3 bases, the J end by 7 bases, with 15 bases between. The CDR3 runs 14 residues. CDR1 SEHNR and CDR2 FQNEAQ come from the germline V gene (reference sequence). The CDR3: CASSFGLTGPGYTF. Written as DNA, the CDR3 is TGTGCCAGCAGCTTTGGTTTAACAGGGCCTGGCTACACCTTC. The entire variable domain, with the rest obtained from reference TRBV7-9 and TRBJ1-2, is as follows: DTGVSQNPRHKITKRGQNVTFRCDPISEHNRLYWYRQTLGQGPEFLTYFQNEAQLEKSRLLSDRFSAERPKGSFSTLEIQRTEQGDSAMYLCASSFGLTGPGYTFGSGTRLTVV.

V gene TRBV12-3 or TRBV12-4 combines with J gene TRBJ2-7, with unresolved D. Trimming cost V 6 bases and J 6 bases, with 9 bases left between them. This CDR3 is 11 amino acids long. CDR3 nucleotide sequence: TGTGCCAGCAGCATTTCACGCGAGCAGTACTTC. Translating gives CASSISREQYF.

The rearrangement uses TRBV29-1 and TRBJ2-7, with D tentatively TRBD1 (6 bases). The DNA end lines up better with TRBJ2-1; the J call may be wrong. The CDR3 runs 12 residues. Germline V CDR1 and CDR2: SQVTM, ANQGSEA. The CDR3 loop reads CSAHWGHNEQFF. The CDR3 DNA reads as TGCAGCGCACATTGGGGGCACAATGAGCAGTTCTTC.

This clonotype was detected a few times. The CDR3 nucleotides are TGCAGTGCTAGTTCGGTCAGTGGAGGGACCCGGGAGCTGTTTTTT. Encoded protein: CSASSVSGGTRELFF. The chain combines TRBV20-1 with TRBJ2-2; a weak D match, TRBD2 (6 bases). V lost 3 bases and J 9 bases, leaving 20 bases between the germline ends. The length of the CDR3 is 15 residues. CDR1 DFQATT and CDR2 SNEGSKA come from the germline V gene (reference sequence).

This clonotype came up a few times. The rearrangement links TRBV7-8 to TRBJ1-3; 7 nucleotides align to TRBD1. This CDR3 spans 17 amino acids. Trimming took 0 bases from V and 0 from J; bases not matched to a gene: 5. CDR1 and CDR2 from the germline V gene are SGHVS and FQNEAQ. The CDR3 here is CASSLARQGFSGNTIYF. As DNA, the CDR3 is TGTGCCAGCAGCTTAGCCCGACAGGGATTCTCTGGAAACACCATATATTTT. The full variable domain, in which reference TRBV7-8 and TRBJ1-3 provide the parts outside the CDR3, is GAGVSQSPRYKVAKRGQDVALRCDPISGHVSLFWYQQALGQGPEFLTYFQNEAQLDKSGLPSDRFFAERPEGSVSTLKIQRTQQEDSAVYLCASSLARQGFSGNTIYFGEGSWLTVV.

Only a few counts were recorded for this clonotype. This rearrangement joins TRBV5-7 to TRBJ2-7, with TRBD2 matching 7 bases. TRBV5-7 is flagged as an ORF with uncertain function. The CDR3 extends over 11 amino acids. With V trimmed by 3 bases and J by 6 bases, 0 bases remained unmatched. The CDR3 loop is CASSCGGEQYF. The CDR3 DNA reads TGTGCCAGCAGCTGCGGGGGCGAGCAGTACTTC.

The rearrangement joins TRBV5-1 to TRBJ2-5, with D uncertain. With the DNA end fitting TRBJ2-1 better, the J assignment may be wrong. In germline, CDR1 is SGHRS, CDR2 YFSETQ. The CDR3 has 13 residues. The CDR3: CASSLVTISEQFF. The CDR3 DNA is TGCGCCAGCAGCTTGGTCACTATATCTGAGCAGTTCTTC.

This clonotype was picked up a small number of times. The chain is built from TRBV10-3 and TRBJ2-3, with no clear D. The V and J ends lost 4 bases and 0 bases respectively, with 8 bases between them. Germline CDR1 and CDR2: ENHRY and SYGVKD. The CDR3 runs 14 residues. The CDR3 protein is CAISGGASTDTQYF. The CDR3, as DNA: TGTGCCATCAGTGGAGGTGCTAGCACAGATACGCAGTATTTT.

The J gene is TRBJ1-2, the V gene TRBV6-6; D is perhaps TRBD1 (5 bases). V was shortened by 3 bases and J by 8 bases, with 16 bases between the two germline ends. This CDR3 is built from 14 residues. CDR1 is MNHNY, CDR2 SVGAGI, per germline (reference sequence). This CDR3 is CASSYLQEDDGYTF. In DNA, the CDR3 is TGTGCCAGCAGTTATTTACAGGAGGATGACGGCTACACCTTC.

This clonotype was recorded a few times. This rearrangement joins TRBV9 to TRBJ2-1; TRBD2 aligns across 7 bases. CDR3 length equals 14 residues. CDR1 and CDR2 from the germline V gene are SGDLS and YYNGEE. V lost 3 bases, J lost 4 bases, and 4 bases stayed unmatched. The CDR3 region is CASSGAGRYNEQFF. The CDR3 coding sequence is TGTGCCAGCAGCGGAGCGGGGCGGTACAATGAGCAGTTCTTC.

V and J are TRBV12-3 or TRBV12-4 and TRBJ2-4; 7 bases align to TRBD1. V lost 6 bases, J lost 6 bases, and 5 bases stayed unmatched. The CDR3 length is 13 residues. The chain's CDR3 is CASSSGTANIQYF. Here the CDR3 DNA reads TGTGCCAGCAGCTCCGGGACAGCAAACATTCAGTACTTC.

V gene TRBV6-1 combines with J gene TRBJ2-1; 8 nucleotides align to TRBD2. The CDR3 extends over 19 amino acids. CDR1 is MNHNS and CDR2 is SASEGT in the germline V gene. J gave up 4 bases and V 2 bases, and 16 bases lay outside the gene matches. CDR3 DNA sequence: TGTGCCAGCAGTGAAACGGTAGCGGGACGGGTCCGTAGATACAATGAGCAGTTCTTC. It translates to CASSETVAGRVRRYNEQFF.

As to this clonotype: Here the CDR3 omits its conserved ending phenylalanine or tryptophan, so a read error is the likely source. The chain recombines TRBV7-2 with TRBJ2-5; D is ambiguous. Looked up from germline, CDR1 is SGHTA and CDR2 is FQGNSA. The CDR3 length is 14 residues. V was cut by 0 bases and J by 2 bases, with 7 bases left in between. The CDR3 region is CASSLAAAQETQYV. DNA of the CDR3: TGTGCCAGCAGCTTAGCGGCTGCTCAAGAGACCCAGTACGTC.

V is TRBV7-2 and J is TRBJ2-7, with D possibly TRBD1 on 6 matching bases. Germline V CDR1 and CDR2: SGHTA, FQGNSA. This CDR3 has 14 amino acids. V lost 0 bases to trimming and J lost 4 bases, with 10 bases between them. CDR3 sequence reads: CASSLAGGCYEQYF. The CDR3, as DNA: TGTGCCAGCAGCTTAGCTGGGGGCTGTTACGAGCAGTACTTC.

This clonotype was detected a few times. The V and J genes are TRBV7-2 and TRBJ2-5; maybe TRBD2 (5 bases). This CDR3 spans 13 amino acids. From germline, CDR1 is SGHTA and CDR2 FQGNSA. Trimming removed 3 bases at V and 4 bases at J, with 9 bases between. The DNA for the CDR3 is TGTGCCAGCAGCTTTTCGAGGGCAGAGACCCAGTACTTC. Its translation: CASSFSRAETQYF. Looking up the rest from reference TRBV7-2 and TRBJ2-5 gives the full variable domain: GAGVSQSPSNKVTEKGKDVELRCDPISGHTALYWYRQSLGQGLEFLIYFQGNSAPDKSGLPSDRFSAERTGGSVSTLTIQRTQQEDSAVYLCASSFSRAETQYFGPGTRLLVL.

The chain uses TRBV25-1 and TRBJ2-5; D uncertain. The J call may be in error: the DNA end matches TRBJ2-7 better. The length of the CDR3 is 14 residues. CDR1 is MGHDK, CDR2 SYGVNS, per germline. The CDR3 bases are TGTGCCAGCAGTGGAAAGGGCGCCATCTACGAGCAGTACTTC. It is translated as CASSGKGAIYEQYF.